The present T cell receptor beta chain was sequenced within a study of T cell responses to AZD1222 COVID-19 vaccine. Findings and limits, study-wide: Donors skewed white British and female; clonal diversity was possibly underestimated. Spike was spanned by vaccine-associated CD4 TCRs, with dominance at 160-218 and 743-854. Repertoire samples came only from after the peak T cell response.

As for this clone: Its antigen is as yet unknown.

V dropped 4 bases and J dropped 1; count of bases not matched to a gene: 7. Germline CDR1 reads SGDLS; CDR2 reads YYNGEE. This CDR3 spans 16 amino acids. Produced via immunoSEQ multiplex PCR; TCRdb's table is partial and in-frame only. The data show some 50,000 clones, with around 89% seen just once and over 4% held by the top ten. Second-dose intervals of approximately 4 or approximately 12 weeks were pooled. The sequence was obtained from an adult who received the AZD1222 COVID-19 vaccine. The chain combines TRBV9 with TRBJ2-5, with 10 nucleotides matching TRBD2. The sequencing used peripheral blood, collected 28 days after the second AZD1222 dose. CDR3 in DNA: TGTGCCAGCAGCCCCTCTAGCGGGGGTCTCCAAGAGACCCAGTACTTC. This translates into CASSPSSGGLQETQYF.